The 29 T cell receptor beta chains reported below all come from one sample, sequenced in a study of naive and memory T cell subsets. An equimolar mix of two oligonucleotides served as the beta constant-region primer for TRBC1 and TRBC2. TCRdb reprocessed the UMI-ligation and nested PCR reads with MiXCR, giving one entry per CDR3 protein. The sample yields about 150,000 distinct CDR3 sequences, 15% to 20% seen once. Sequenced sample: naive CD4+ T cells from blood. These TCRs come from a human donor in good health.

A note on this clonotype: At one of its ends the junction is not consistent with the germline gene, which may arise from a read error. The chain carries TRBV20-1 and TRBJ2-7, with unresolved D. This CDR3 is built from 14 residues. From germline, CDR1 is DFQATT and CDR2 SNEGSKA (reference sequence). The DNA for the CDR3 is TGCAGTGCTCAGAGCGAACGGGCCTCCAACGAGCAGTACTTC. Amino acids: CSAQSERASNEQYF.

The gene calls are TRBV10-3 and TRBJ2-1; TRBD1 matches 9 bases. The CDR3 has 15 residues. Per germline, CDR1 ENHRY and CDR2 SYGVKD. With V trimmed by 7 bases and J by 7 bases, 11 bases remained unmatched. CDR3 DNA: TGTGCCATCAACTCCGGGACAGGGAAGGGAAATGAGCAGTTCTTC. It translates to CAINSGTGKGNEQFF.

This clonotype was found a few times. This chain links TRBV10-3 with TRBJ2-1, with TRBD2 matching 10 bases. Germline V gene sequence: CDR1 ENHRY, CDR2 SYGVKD. The CDR3 loop spans 18 amino acids. J lost 5 bases, V lost 4 bases, and 14 bases had no gene match. The CDR3 loop reads CAISGGPSGSPRNNEQFF. The DNA for the CDR3 is TGTGCCATCAGTGGCGGGCCTAGCGGGAGCCCTAGGAACAATGAGCAGTTCTTC.

The chain's CDR3 is CATSSSAGGWTEAFF. As DNA, the CDR3 is TGTGCCACCAGTTCATCCGCGGGAGGATGGACTGAAGCTTTCTTT. This chain joins TRBV24-1 and TRBJ1-1, with D unclear. CDR3 size: 15 residues. Trimming took 6 bases from V and 5 from J, leaving 18 bases between them. Germline V gives CDR1 KGHDR, CDR2 SFDVKD.

The chain uses TRBV5-4 and TRBJ1-2; D is unclear. CDR1 is SGHNT and CDR2 is YYREEE in the germline V gene (reference sequence). Trimming stripped 0 bases from V and 1 base from J, with 13 bases between. The CDR3 loop spans 16 amino acids. Here the CDR3 DNA reads TGTGCCAGCAGCTTGGATGAGAACGGGGATAACTATGGCTACACCTTC. Its protein is CASSLDENGDNYGYTF.

This chain joins TRBV10-3 and TRBJ2-3; the D gene is possibly TRBD1 (6 bases). With 7 bases removed from V and 4 bases from J, the gap between germline ends came to 15 bases. The germline gives CDR1 ENHRY, CDR2 SYGVKD. This CDR3 region has 14 residues. CDR3 coding DNA: TGTGCCATCACGCCGACAGGCAGTGCAGATACGCAGTATTTT. This sequence encodes CAITPTGSADTQYF.

In its sample, this clonotype was seen a few times. J is TRBJ2-1 and V is TRBV11-2; D unclear. The CDR3 runs 13 residues. Germline loops: CDR1 SGHAT, CDR2 FQNNGV. The V and J ends lost 4 bases and 8 bases respectively, with 12 bases between them. CDR3 in DNA: TGTGCCAGCAGCTCGGCTAGTGGGGATGAGCAGTTCTTC. Translating gives CASSSASGDEQFF.

V is TRBV6-6 and J is TRBJ2-7, with 11 bases matching TRBD2. The CDR3 sequence is 15 residues long. The V segment lost 6 bases and the J segment 3 bases; nucleotides outside the gene matches: 7. CDR1 is MNHNY and CDR2 is SVGAGI in the germline V gene (reference sequence). The CDR3 DNA follows: TGTGCCAGCAGGCTAGCGGGAGGTCTGAACTACGAGCAGTACTTC. Translated: CASRLAGGLNYEQYF.

This sequence joins TRBV5-1 and TRBJ1-2; D possibly corresponds to TRBD1 (6 bases). Germline CDR1 reads SGHRS; CDR2 reads YFSETQ. Trimming cost V 0 bases and J 8 bases, with 14 bases left between them. The CDR3 consists of 14 residues. Here the CDR3 reads CASSLDTTGKGYTF. CDR3 coding DNA: TGCGCCAGCAGCTTGGACACGACAGGAAAGGGCTACACCTTC.

The chain couples TRBV10-3 to TRBJ2-7; TRBD2 matches 8 bases. There are 13 residues in the CDR3. Looked up from germline, CDR1 is ENHRY and CDR2 is SYGVKD. Unmatched junction bases numbered 5, after V lost 10 bases and J lost 0 bases. This CDR3 reads CATGTSPSYEQYF. CDR3 DNA: TGTGCCACGGGGACTAGTCCCTCCTACGAGCAGTACTTC.

The chain is built from TRBV6-2 or TRBV6-3 and TRBJ2-5; D is possibly TRBD1 (6 bases). The CDR3 is 12 amino acids. In germline, CDR1 is MNHEY, CDR2 SVGEGT. V was clipped by 2 bases and J by 5 bases, with 6 bases between them. The CDR3 DNA reads as TGTGCCAGCAGTTACGGGGGCGAGACCCAGTACTTC. Translated: CASSYGGETQYF.

Only a few counts were recorded for this clonotype. This chain connects TRBV6-2 or TRBV6-3 to TRBJ2-7, with D perhaps TRBD1 (5 bases). Germline assignment: CDR1 MNHEY and CDR2 SVGEGT. The V gene lost 6 bases and the J gene lost 2 bases, with 11 bases spanning the gap. This CDR3 contains 13 residues. CDR3 nucleotide sequence: TGTGCCAGCAGACGTTCAGGGCCCTACGAGCAGTACTTC. Its translation: CASRRSGPYEQYF.

This clonotype has more than one count but fewer than ten. The genes are TRBV29-1 and TRBJ2-5, with D hard to call. The CDR3 covers 14 residues. Per the germline V gene, CDR1 is SQVTM and CDR2 is ANQGSEA. The V end was cut by 4 bases, the J end by 5 bases, with 17 bases between. CDR3 amino acids: CSVGQTHPQETQYF. As DNA, the CDR3 is TGCAGCGTTGGGCAAACGCATCCGCAGGAGACCCAGTACTTC.

In this sample, this clonotype turned up a few times. This sequence joins TRBV5-4 and TRBJ2-7; 8 positions agree with TRBD2. Germline V gene lookup returns CDR1 SGHNT and CDR2 YYREEE (reference sequence). The CDR3 sequence is 15 residues long. V was pared by 4 bases and J by 2 bases, with 8 bases of the junction left unmatched. The CDR3 nucleotides are TGTGCCAGCAGCCCGGGACTAGTGAAAACCTACGAGCAGTACTTC. As protein: CASSPGLVKTYEQYF.

The chain employs TRBV19 and TRBJ2-7; 7 bases align to TRBD1. This CDR3 is 14 amino acids long. The junction had 6 bases not matched to a gene; V was cut back by 7 bases and J by 0 bases. Germline loops: CDR1 LNHDA, CDR2 SQIVND (reference sequence). The DNA for the CDR3 is TGTGCCAGTACCAGGACAGGTACCTCCTACGAGCAGTACTTC. This gives the protein CASTRTGTSYEQYF.

This clonotype was counted a few times. The chain joins TRBV7-9 to TRBJ1-1; D gene uncertain. The germline V gene has CDR1 SEHNR and CDR2 FQNEAQ (reference sequence). The CDR3 length is 15 residues. Deletions cut 4 bases from V and 0 bases from J, with 12 bases between. The DNA for the CDR3 is TGTGCCAGCAGCTCCGTTAGTGGATTGAACACTGAAGCTTTCTTT. This encodes CASSSVSGLNTEAFF. The full variable domain, with the rest looked up from reference TRBV7-9 and TRBJ1-1, is DTGVSQNPRHKITKRGQNVTFRCDPISEHNRLYWYRQTLGQGPEFLTYFQNEAQLEKSRLLSDRFSAERPKGSFSTLEIQRTEQGDSAMYLCASSSVSGLNTEAFFGQGTRLTVV.

This clonotype was counted between two and nine times. The CDR3, as DNA: TGCAGTGCTTCAAGGGGGTTACGAGGAAACACCATATATTTT. Its protein product is CSASRGLRGNTIYF. The chain is built from TRBV20-1 and TRBJ1-3; possible D gene TRBD1, 6 bases. Germline loops: CDR1 DFQATT, CDR2 SNEGSKA (reference sequence). The V and J ends lost 5 bases and 4 bases respectively, with 15 bases between them. The CDR3 runs 14 residues.

The J gene is TRBJ1-6, the V gene TRBV6-5, with D possibly TRBD1 on 5 matching bases. This CDR3 region has 15 residues. Trimming took off 7 bases at V and 7 bases at J, with 17 bases between the two ends. Germline assignment: CDR1 MNHEY and CDR2 SVGAGI. The CDR3 protein is CASKGPGRINSPLHF. CDR3 in DNA: TGTGCCAGCAAGGGACCGGGACGCATAAATTCACCCCTCCACTTT.

The chain carries TRBV10-3 and TRBJ2-1; 8 nucleotides line up with TRBD2. CDR3 length: 16 amino acids. Per the germline V gene, CDR1 is ENHRY and CDR2 is SYGVKD. With V trimmed by 6 bases and J by 1 base, 8 bases remained unmatched. The CDR3 region is CAISTNSGKSYNEQFF. CDR3 coding DNA: TGTGCCATCAGCACAAATAGCGGGAAGTCCTACAATGAGCAGTTCTTC.

The genes are TRBV6-5 and TRBJ2-7, with TRBD2 matching 11 bases. Germline V gene lookup returns CDR1 MNHEY and CDR2 SVGAGI. The ends lost 4 bases at V and 3 bases at J; junction bases unmatched: 8. The CDR3 totals 16 residues. The CDR3: CASSSLTSGKDYEQYF. The CDR3 DNA is TGTGCCAGCAGTTCCCTGACTAGCGGGAAAGACTACGAGCAGTACTTC.

The sample holds a few counts of this clonotype. V and J are TRBV10-3 and TRBJ2-3, with D perhaps TRBD1 or TRBD2 (5 bases each). The V end was cut by 8 bases, the J end by 2 bases, with 17 bases between. This CDR3 spans 15 amino acids. Looked up from germline, CDR1 is ENHRY and CDR2 is SYGVKD. CDR3 DNA: TGTGCCATCGGGGGAGCAGCAGGAACCACAGATACGCAGTATTTT. The encoded protein is CAIGGAAGTTDTQYF.

This clonotype was seen at least ten times. The genes are TRBV29-1 and TRBJ2-1; the match to TRBD2 covers 10 bases. The CDR3 contains 14 residues. The V gene end was trimmed by 5 bases and the J gene end by 5 bases; junction bases not matched to a gene: 6. CDR1 SQVTM and CDR2 ANQGSEA come from the germline V gene. CDR3 nucleotides: TGCAGCGTTTTCCAGCGGGAGGGGAACAATGAGCAGTTCTTC. Protein product: CSVFQREGNNEQFF.

In this sample, this clonotype turned up a few times. The V and J genes are TRBV7-9 and TRBJ1-5, with D tentatively TRBD1 (5 bases). The V and J ends lost 5 bases and 8 bases respectively, with 13 bases between them. The CDR3 sequence is 13 residues long. Germline V gene data show CDR1 as SEHNR and CDR2 as FQNEAQ (reference sequence). CDR3 DNA sequence: TGTGCCAGCAGCGCGACAGATCTGGAGCCCCAGCATTTT. As protein: CASSATDLEPQHF. The full variable domain, in which reference TRBV7-9 and TRBJ1-5 provide the parts outside the CDR3, is DTGVSQNPRHKITKRGQNVTFRCDPISEHNRLYWYRQTLGQGPEFLTYFQNEAQLEKSRLLSDRFSAERPKGSFSTLEIQRTEQGDSAMYLCASSATDLEPQHFGDGTRLSIL.

This clonotype has at least ten counts. In DNA, the CDR3 is TGTGCCAGCAGTTATCCGGCGGGACAAACCGGGGAGCTGTTTTTT. Translated, it gives CASSYPAGQTGELFF. The chain carries TRBV6-2 or TRBV6-3 and TRBJ2-2, with D perhaps given as TRBD1 or TRBD2 (6 bases each). The V and J ends lost 3 bases and 5 bases respectively, with 13 bases between them. CDR3 size: 15 residues. Germline CDR1 is MNHEY and CDR2 is SVGEGT.

This sequence joins TRBV11-2 and TRBJ2-1; D is perhaps TRBD1 (6 bases). V shed 1 base and J shed 4 bases, with 8 bases lying between them. The germline CDR1 and CDR2 sequences are SGHAT and FQNNGV. CDR3 length equals 14 residues. Here the CDR3 reads CASSLGDMYNEQFF. The CDR3 bases are TGTGCCAGCAGCTTAGGGGACATGTACAATGAGCAGTTCTTC.

The chain is built from TRBV7-2 and TRBJ1-3; weak D call: TRBD1 (6 bases). The CDR3 has 16 amino acids. Deletions cut 0 bases from V and 1 base from J, with 10 bases between. The germline V gene has CDR1 SGHTA and CDR2 FQGNSA. CDR3 sequence (DNA): TGTGCCAGCAGCTTAGCGCTCGGACAGTCTGGAAACACCATATATTTT. Encoded protein: CASSLALGQSGNTIYF. The full variable domain, rest sourced from reference TRBV7-2 and TRBJ1-3, is GAGVSQSPSNKVTEKGKDVELRCDPISGHTALYWYRQSLGQGLEFLIYFQGNSAPDKSGLPSDRFSAERTGGSVSTLTIQRTQQEDSAVYLCASSLALGQSGNTIYFGEGSWLTVV.

This clonotype was counted between two and nine times. The chain employs TRBV20-1 and TRBJ2-2; 10 bases agree with TRBD2. The CDR3 is 14 residues long. Germline V gene sequence: CDR1 DFQATT, CDR2 SNEGSKA (reference sequence). Losses at the gene ends were 6 bases for V and 3 bases for J; bases not matched to a gene: 4. The CDR3 loop reads CSAVAGGDTGELFF. CDR3 nucleotide sequence: TGCAGTGCAGTAGCGGGAGGCGACACCGGGGAGCTGTTTTTT.

This clonotype was recorded a few times. This rearrangement joins TRBV29-1 to TRBJ1-2; D may be TRBD1 (6 bases). V dropped 2 bases and J dropped 4 bases, with 11 bases sitting between them. Germline V gene data show CDR1 as SQVTM and CDR2 as ANQGSEA. The CDR3 is 13 residues long. The CDR3 DNA sequence: TGCAGCGTTGAAAAGGGGACACTCTATGGCTACACCTTC. Protein: CSVEKGTLYGYTF.

The chain uses TRBV3-1 and TRBJ2-7; possibly TRBD1 or TRBD2 for D (5 bases each). The germline gives CDR1 LGHDT, CDR2 YNNKEL (reference sequence). The CDR3 spans 17 residues. V was trimmed by 1 base and J by 5 bases, leaving 21 bases between them. In DNA form, the CDR3 reads TGTGCCAGCAGCCAAGTTCTAGGTGCTTTGACAGCGGACGAGCAGTACTTC. Amino acid sequence: CASSQVLGALTADEQYF.